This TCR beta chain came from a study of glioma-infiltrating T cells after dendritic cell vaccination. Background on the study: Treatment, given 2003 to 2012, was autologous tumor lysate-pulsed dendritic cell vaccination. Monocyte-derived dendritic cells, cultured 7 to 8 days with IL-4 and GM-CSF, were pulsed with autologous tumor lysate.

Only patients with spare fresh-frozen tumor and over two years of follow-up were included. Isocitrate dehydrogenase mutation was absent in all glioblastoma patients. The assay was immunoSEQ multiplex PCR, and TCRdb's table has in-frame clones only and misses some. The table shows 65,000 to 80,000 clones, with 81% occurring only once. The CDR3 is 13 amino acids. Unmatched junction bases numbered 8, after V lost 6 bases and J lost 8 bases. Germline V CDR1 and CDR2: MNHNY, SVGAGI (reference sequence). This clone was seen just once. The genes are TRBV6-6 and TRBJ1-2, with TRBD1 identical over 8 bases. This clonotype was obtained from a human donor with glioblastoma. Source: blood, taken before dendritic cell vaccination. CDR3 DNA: TGTGCCAGCAGGACCACAGGGGGGAAGGGCTACACCTTC. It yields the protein CASRTTGGKGYTF.